This TCR beta chain was identified in a study of OX40 agonist ivuxolimab in advanced cancers. In the study overall: Participants averaged approximately 65 years of age (range about 23 to 80) and were around 80% male. Study results and limitations: The CD4+ and CD8+ T cells in the blood had expanded clonally by week 6 at 0.1 to 3.0 mg/kg.

For this clone: The target antigen is unknown.

Here immunoSEQ multiplex PCR was the method, and the copy in TCRdb shows in-frame clones only, minus some. The sample consists of about 88,000 clones, approximately 85% of them appearing once. The CDR3 extends over 14 amino acids. Germline V gene data show CDR1 as MDHEN and CDR2 as SYDVKM. Trimming cost V 1 base and J 8 bases, with 11 bases left between them. This sequence originates from an adult with an advanced solid tumor such as melanoma, head and neck, liver or kidney cancer. Specimen: CD4+ or CD8+ T cells sorted from blood, collected in a trial of the OX40 agonist ivuxolimab. This chain uses TRBV28 with TRBJ1-4; D gene ambiguous. The CDR3 loop reads CASSLFAGGEKLFF. The CDR3 nucleotides are TGTGCCAGCAGTTTATTTGCGGGTGGCGAAAAACTGTTTTTT.